This TCR beta chain was recovered during a study of blood T cell repertoires in COVID-19. At the level of the study: Collection of acute and convalescent COVID-19 samples took place in the United States, Italy and Spain. In each case, the material was cDNA or gDNA derived from T cells, B-cell-depleted T cells, or PBMCs.

The J segment lost 6 bases and the V segment lost 4 bases, leaving 14 bases of the junction unmatched. Looked up from germline, CDR1 is SGDLS and CDR2 is YYNGEE. This CDR3 spans 16 amino acids. Some clones are missing from TCRdb's copy, which holds only in-frame ones; the method was immunoSEQ multiplex PCR. In the table there are 350,000 to 450,000 clones, 75% to 90% of which are singletons. Those who participated ranged in age from roughly 18 to 90 years and resided in 20 to 30 US areas. Participants were placed into cohorts based on the clinical history they reported. The receptor's source is a man under 40 who had recovered from COVID-19. The sample comprised PBMCs or T cells enriched from blood (not recorded which). The chain has TRBV9 and TRBJ2-7; 9 nucleotides align to TRBD1. The CDR3 sequence is CASSPGWTGESREQYF. In nucleotides, the CDR3 is TGTGCCAGCAGCCCCGGATGGACAGGGGAATCGCGCGAGCAGTACTTC.